The entry below gives a single T cell receptor (beta chain) sequence along with its context. This sample stems from a study of monozygotic twins with inflammatory bowel disease. TCRalpha along with TCRbeta cDNA was subjected to two nested PCRs lasting roughly 16 and 10 cycles. TCRdb reprocessed the 5' RACE reads, keeping one entry per CDR3 protein, no DNA. Its clone listing holds 300,000 to 350,000 distinct CDR3 sequences. Sequenced sample: blood. The TCR sequence derives from a human donor with ulcerative colitis or Crohn's disease, or a healthy co-twin of an affected twin (not recorded which).

CDR3: CASSRVPGQGSYEQYF. The chain couples TRBV18 to TRBJ2-7; TCRdb reports TRBD1, a call that lacks DNA to check it against. This CDR3 contains 16 residues. From germline, CDR1 is KGHSH and CDR2 LQKENI.